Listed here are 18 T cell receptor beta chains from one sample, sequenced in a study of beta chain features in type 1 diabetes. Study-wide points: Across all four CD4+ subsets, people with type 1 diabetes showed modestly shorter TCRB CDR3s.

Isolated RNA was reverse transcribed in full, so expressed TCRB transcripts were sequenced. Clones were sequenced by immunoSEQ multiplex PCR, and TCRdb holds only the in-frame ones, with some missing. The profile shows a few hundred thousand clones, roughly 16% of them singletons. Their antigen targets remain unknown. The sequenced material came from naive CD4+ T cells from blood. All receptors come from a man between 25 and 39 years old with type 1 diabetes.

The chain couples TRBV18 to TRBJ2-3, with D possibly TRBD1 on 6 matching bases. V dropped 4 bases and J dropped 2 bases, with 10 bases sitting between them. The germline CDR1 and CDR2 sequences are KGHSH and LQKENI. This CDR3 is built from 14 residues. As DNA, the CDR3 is TGTGCCAGCTCACGACGGGACATCACAGATACGCAGTATTTT. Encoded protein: CASSRRDITDTQYF.

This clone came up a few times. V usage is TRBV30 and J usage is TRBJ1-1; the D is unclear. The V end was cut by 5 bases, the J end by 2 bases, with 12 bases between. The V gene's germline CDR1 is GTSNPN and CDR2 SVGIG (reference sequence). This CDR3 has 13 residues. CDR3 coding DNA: TGTGCCTGGGGCTACCACGGAAACACTGAAGCTTTCTTT. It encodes CAWGYHGNTEAFF.

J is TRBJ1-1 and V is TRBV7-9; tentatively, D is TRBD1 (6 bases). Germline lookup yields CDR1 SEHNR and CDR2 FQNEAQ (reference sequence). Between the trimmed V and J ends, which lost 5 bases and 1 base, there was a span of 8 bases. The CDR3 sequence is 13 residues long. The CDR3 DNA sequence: TGTGCCAGCAGCAACAGGGAGAACACTGAAGCTTTCTTT. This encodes CASSNRENTEAFF.

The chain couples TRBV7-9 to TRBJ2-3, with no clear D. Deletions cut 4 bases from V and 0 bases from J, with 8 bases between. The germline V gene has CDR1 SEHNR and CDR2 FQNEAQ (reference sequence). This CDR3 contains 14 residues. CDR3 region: CASSSGISTDTQYF. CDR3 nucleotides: TGTGCCAGCAGCTCCGGTATAAGCACAGATACGCAGTATTTT. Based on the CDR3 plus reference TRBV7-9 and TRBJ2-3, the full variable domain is DTGVSQNPRHKITKRGQNVTFRCDPISEHNRLYWYRQTLGQGPEFLTYFQNEAQLEKSRLLSDRFSAERPKGSFSTLEIQRTEQGDSAMYLCASSSGISTDTQYFGPGTRLTVL.

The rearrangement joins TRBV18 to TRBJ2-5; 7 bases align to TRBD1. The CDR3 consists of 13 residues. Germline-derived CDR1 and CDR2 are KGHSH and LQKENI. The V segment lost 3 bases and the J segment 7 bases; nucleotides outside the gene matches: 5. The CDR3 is CASSPGTDWTQYF. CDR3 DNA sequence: TGTGCCAGCTCACCGGGGACAGACTGGACCCAGTACTTC. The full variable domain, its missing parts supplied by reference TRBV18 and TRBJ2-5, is NAGVMQNPRHLVRRRGQEARLRCSPMKGHSHVYWYRQLPEEGLKFMVYLQKENIIDESGMPKERFSAEFPKEGPSILRIQQVVRGDSAAYFCASSPGTDWTQYFGPGTRLLVL.

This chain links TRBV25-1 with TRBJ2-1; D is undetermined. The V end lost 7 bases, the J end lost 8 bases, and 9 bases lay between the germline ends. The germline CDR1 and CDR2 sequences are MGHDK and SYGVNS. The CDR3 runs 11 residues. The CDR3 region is CASTSGHEQFF. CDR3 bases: TGTGCCAGCACGTCGGGCCATGAGCAGTTCTTC.

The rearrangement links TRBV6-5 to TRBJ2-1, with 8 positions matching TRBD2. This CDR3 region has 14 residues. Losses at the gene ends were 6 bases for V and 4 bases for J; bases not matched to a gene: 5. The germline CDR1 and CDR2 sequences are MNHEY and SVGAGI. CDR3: CASRREVGYNEQFF. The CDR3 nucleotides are TGTGCCAGCAGGCGGGAGGTTGGGTACAATGAGCAGTTCTTC.

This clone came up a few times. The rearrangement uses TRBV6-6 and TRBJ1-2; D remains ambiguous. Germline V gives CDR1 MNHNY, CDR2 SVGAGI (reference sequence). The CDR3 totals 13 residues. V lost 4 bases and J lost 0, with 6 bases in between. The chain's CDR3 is CASSSTANYGYTF. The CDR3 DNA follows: TGTGCCAGCAGTTCCACAGCTAACTATGGCTACACCTTC.

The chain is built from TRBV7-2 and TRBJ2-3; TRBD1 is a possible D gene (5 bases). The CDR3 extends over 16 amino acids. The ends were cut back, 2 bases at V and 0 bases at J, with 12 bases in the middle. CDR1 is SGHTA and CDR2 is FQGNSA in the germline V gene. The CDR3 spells CASSLWGGYSTDTQYF. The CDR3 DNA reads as TGTGCCAGCAGCTTATGGGGCGGATATAGCACAGATACGCAGTATTTT.

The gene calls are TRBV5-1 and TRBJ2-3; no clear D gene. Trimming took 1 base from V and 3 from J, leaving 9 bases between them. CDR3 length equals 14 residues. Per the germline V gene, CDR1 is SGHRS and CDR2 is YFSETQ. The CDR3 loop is CASSLNVGTDTQYF. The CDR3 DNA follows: TGCGCCAGCAGCTTGAATGTGGGAACAGATACGCAGTATTTT. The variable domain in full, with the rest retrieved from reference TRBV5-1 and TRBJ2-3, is KAGVTQTPRYLIKTRGQQVTLSCSPISGHRSVSWYQQTPGQGLQFLFEYFSETQRNKGNFPGRFSGRQFSNSRSEMNVSTLELGDSALYLCASSLNVGTDTQYFGPGTRLTVL.

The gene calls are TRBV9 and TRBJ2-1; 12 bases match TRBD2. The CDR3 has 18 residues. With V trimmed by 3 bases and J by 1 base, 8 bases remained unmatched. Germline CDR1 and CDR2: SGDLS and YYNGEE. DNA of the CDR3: TGTGCCAGCAGCGACCCTAGCGGGAGGGCCGGATCCTACAATGAGCAGTTCTTC. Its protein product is CASSDPSGRAGSYNEQFF.

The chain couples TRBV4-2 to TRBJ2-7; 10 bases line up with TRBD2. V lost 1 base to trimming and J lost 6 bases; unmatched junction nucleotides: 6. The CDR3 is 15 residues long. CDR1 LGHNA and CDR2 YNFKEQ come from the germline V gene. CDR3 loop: CASSQGLAGGSEQYF. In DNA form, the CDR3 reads TGTGCCAGCAGCCAAGGGTTAGCGGGAGGCTCCGAGCAGTACTTC.

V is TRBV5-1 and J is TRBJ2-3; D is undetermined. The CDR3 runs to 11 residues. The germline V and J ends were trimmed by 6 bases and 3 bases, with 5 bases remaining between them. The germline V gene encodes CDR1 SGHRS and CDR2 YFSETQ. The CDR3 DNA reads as TGCGCCAGCATGTCAACAGATACGCAGTATTTT. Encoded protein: CASMSTDTQYF. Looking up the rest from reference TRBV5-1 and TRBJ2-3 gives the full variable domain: KAGVTQTPRYLIKTRGQQVTLSCSPISGHRSVSWYQQTPGQGLQFLFEYFSETQRNKGNFPGRFSGRQFSNSRSEMNVSTLELGDSALYLCASMSTDTQYFGPGTRLTVL.

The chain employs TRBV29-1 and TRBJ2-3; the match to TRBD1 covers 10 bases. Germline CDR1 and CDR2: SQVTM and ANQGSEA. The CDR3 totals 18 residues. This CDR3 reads CTKTRRDRGGSGPDTQYF. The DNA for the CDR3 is TGCACCAAGACCCGCCGGGACAGGGGCGGGAGCGGACCAGATACGCAGTATTTT.

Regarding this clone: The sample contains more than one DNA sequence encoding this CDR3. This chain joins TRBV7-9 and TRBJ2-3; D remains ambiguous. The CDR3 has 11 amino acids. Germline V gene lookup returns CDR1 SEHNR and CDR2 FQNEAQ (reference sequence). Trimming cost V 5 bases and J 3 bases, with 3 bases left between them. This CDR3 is CASSPTDTQYF. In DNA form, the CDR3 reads TGTGCCAGCAGCCCGACAGATACGCAGTATTTT.

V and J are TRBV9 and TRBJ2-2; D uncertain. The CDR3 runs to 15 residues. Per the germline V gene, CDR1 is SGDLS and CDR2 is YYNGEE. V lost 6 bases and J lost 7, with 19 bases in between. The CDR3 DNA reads TGTGCCAGCACCAAGGGTGGTCTTCTCGGCGGGGAGCTGTTTTTT. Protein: CASTKGGLLGGELFF.

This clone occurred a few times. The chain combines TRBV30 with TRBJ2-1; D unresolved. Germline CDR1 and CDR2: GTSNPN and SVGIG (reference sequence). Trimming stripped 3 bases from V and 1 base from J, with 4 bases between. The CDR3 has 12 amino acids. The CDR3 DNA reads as TGTGCCTGGAGCAGGTCCTACAATGAGCAGTTCTTC. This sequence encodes CAWSRSYNEQFF.

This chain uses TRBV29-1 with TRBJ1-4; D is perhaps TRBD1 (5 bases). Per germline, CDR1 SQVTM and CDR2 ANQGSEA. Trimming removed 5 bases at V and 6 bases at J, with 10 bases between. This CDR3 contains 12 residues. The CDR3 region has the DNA TGCAGCGTTCGAGGGGCGGATGAAAAACTGTTTTTT. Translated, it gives CSVRGADEKLFF.